The following is a T cell receptor beta chain sequence with its context. Its antigen is currently unknown. The PCR used 60 Vbeta and 13 Jbeta primers. Data came from immunoSEQ multiplex PCR; TCRdb stores just in-frame clones and leaves some out. There are about 140,000 clones in the sample; 87% occur only once, and about 5.5% lies in the top ten. The data are from a study of cytomegalovirus exposure and HLA in healthy donors. Overall study context: Assignment to the Caucasian-associated ancestry cluster applied to approximately 79% of the approximately 400 genotyped donors. Overall study results and limits: At a 0.05 false discovery rate, a later analysis found about 17,000 TCR beta sequences to be associated with HLA alleles. Most TCRs appeared rarely, but some public TCRs recurred in many donors.

The length of the CDR3 is 14 residues. Germline V gene lookup returns CDR1 LNHDA and CDR2 SQIVND (reference sequence). Trimming left V 4 bases short and J 2 bases short, with 11 bases between. The sample consisted of PBMCs. This TCR came from a woman between 25 and 40 years old in good health and CMV-seronegative. J is TRBJ1-1 and V is TRBV19; the D gene is possibly TRBD1 (5 bases). The chain's CDR3 is CASSKRQGNTEAFF. CDR3 DNA sequence: TGTGCCAGTAGTAAAAGGCAGGGAAACACTGAAGCTTTCTTT.